This T cell receptor (beta chain) was profiled in a study of cytomegalovirus exposure and HLA in healthy donors. With 60 Vbeta and 13 Jbeta primers, the PCR was carried out. TCRdb keeps only in-frame clones here, not all; method: immunoSEQ multiplex PCR. The sample yields about 170,000 clones, around three quarters seen once. This CDR3 contains 17 residues. The germline CDR1 and CDR2 sequences are SGHNT and YENEEA. The junction had 10 bases not matched to a gene; V was cut back by 5 bases and J by 1 base. The chain has TRBV11-3 and TRBJ2-2, with 7 bases lining up with TRBD1. Sequencing was done on a sample of PBMCs. This clonotype originated in a woman in her twenties or thirties in good health and CMV-seropositive. Here the CDR3 reads CASSPNRGEENTGELFF. Here the CDR3 DNA reads TGTGCCAGCAGCCCGAACAGGGGAGAGGAGAACACCGGGGAGCTGTTTTTT.